The 5 T cell receptor beta chains in this list originate from one sample, sequenced in a study of T cell repertoires in cytomegalovirus infection. TCRdb independently ran MiXCR on the reads; one entry per CDR3 protein. This table has roughly 990,000 distinct CDR3 sequences, around a third appearing once. The antigens for these receptors are not known. The sample consisted of cultured CD8+ T cells from PBMCs, taken from culture after CMV antigen stimulation. Receptors originate from a human donor in good health (CMV status not recorded). Some clones in this sample may be carry-over from other donors' samples.

This clonotype was picked up a small number of times. This chain connects TRBV6-5 to TRBJ1-6, with a possible D match to TRBD1 (5 bases). Germline loops: CDR1 MNHEY, CDR2 SVGAGI. The V end lost 2 bases, the J end lost 15 bases, and 17 bases lay between the germline ends. The CDR3 contains 14 residues. CDR3 residues: CASSYQGAAQVLHF. CDR3 bases: TGTGCCAGCAGTTACCAAGGGGCGGCCCAGGTCCTCCACTTT.

This clonotype came up a few times. This chain links TRBV7-2 with TRBJ1-6, with D unresolved. This CDR3 has 15 amino acids. Germline assignment: CDR1 SGHTA and CDR2 FQGNSA. The V and J ends lost 3 bases and 7 bases respectively, with 13 bases between them. The CDR3 sequence is CASSFSMARNSPLHF. The CDR3 coding sequence is TGTGCCAGCAGCTTCTCCATGGCTCGCAATTCACCCCTCCACTTT.

This clonotype occurred a few times. The chain combines TRBV7-9 with TRBJ2-3; D gene ambiguous. V lost 1 base and J lost 2, with 10 bases in between. Per germline, CDR1 SEHNR and CDR2 FQNEAQ (reference sequence). This CDR3 has 15 residues. CDR3 coding DNA: TGTGCCAGCAGCTTAGGGAATTTCTACACAGATACGCAGTATTTT. This encodes CASSLGNFYTDTQYF.

This clonotype appeared many times. The V gene is TRBV6-1, the J gene TRBJ1-5; 7 bases map to TRBD1. Germline V gives CDR1 MNHNS, CDR2 SASEGT. The CDR3 is 13 amino acids. V lost 10 bases to trimming and J lost 3 bases; unmatched junction nucleotides: 6. CDR3 region: CAILQGVNQPQHF. The CDR3, as DNA: TGTGCCATTCTTCAGGGGGTCAATCAGCCCCAGCATTTT.

V gene TRBV29-1 combines with J gene TRBJ1-2, with 8 bases matching TRBD1. Per the germline V gene, CDR1 is SQVTM and CDR2 is ANQGSEA. The CDR3 sequence is 15 residues long. Trimming at V came to 5 bases and at J to 4 bases, leaving 12 bases not matched to a gene. CDR3 sequence reads: CSVSPGTGLIYGYTF. CDR3 coding DNA: TGCAGCGTTTCTCCCGGGACAGGCCTCATCTATGGCTACACCTTC.